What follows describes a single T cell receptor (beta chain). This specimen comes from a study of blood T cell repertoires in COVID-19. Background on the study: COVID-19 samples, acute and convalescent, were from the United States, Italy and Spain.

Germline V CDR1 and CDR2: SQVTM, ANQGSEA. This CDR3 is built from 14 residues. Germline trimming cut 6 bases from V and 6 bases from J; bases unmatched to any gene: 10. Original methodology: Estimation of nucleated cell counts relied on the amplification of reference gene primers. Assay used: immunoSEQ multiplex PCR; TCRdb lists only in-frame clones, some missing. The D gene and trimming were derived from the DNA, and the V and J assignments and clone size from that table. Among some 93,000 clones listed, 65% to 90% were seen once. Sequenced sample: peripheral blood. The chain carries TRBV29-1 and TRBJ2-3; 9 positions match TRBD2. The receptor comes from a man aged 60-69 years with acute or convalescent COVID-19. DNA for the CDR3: TGCAGCGTCGGAAGACTAGCGGAGGGGGATACGCAGTATTTT. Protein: CSVGRLAEGDTQYF.